The text below deals with one T cell receptor (beta chain). Its specificity is not known. This sample includes further DNA sequences coding for the same CDR3. This specimen belongs to a study of shared clonotypes between healthy human individuals. Study outcomes and limitations: Generally, naive subsets came out with larger estimated richness than memory subsets.

TCRdb keeps only in-frame clones here, not all; method: immunoSEQ multiplex PCR. The table lists about 1.4 million clones, approximately 97% of them singletons. Between the trimmed V and J ends, which lost 4 bases and 3 bases, there was a span of 7 bases. This CDR3 spans 12 amino acids. Per germline, CDR1 SGHRS and CDR2 YFSETQ. The sequenced material came from naive CD4+ T cells sorted from blood. Subset meaning: CD45RA+ positively selected. The TCR originated in a man aged 25-45 years in good health. The chain combines TRBV5-1 with TRBJ1-2, with D unclear. CDR3 sequence (DNA): TGCGCCAGCAGCCTGGGAGACTATGGCTACACCTTC. This codes for CASSLGDYGYTF.